This T cell receptor beta chain was found in a study of cytomegalovirus exposure and HLA in healthy donors. This clone came up once. CDR1 and CDR2 from the germline V gene are MNHEY and SVGAGI. Trimming left V 6 bases short and J 5 bases short, with 13 bases between. The CDR3 totals 13 residues. The primer mix had 60 Vbeta and 13 Jbeta primers. Sequencing was performed with immunoSEQ multiplex PCR; in TCRdb, only in-frame clones are kept and a portion is missing. Altogether about 160,000 clones are present, 75% to 85% being singletons, with the ten largest covering 4% to 5%. Sequenced input: PBMCs. V gene TRBV6-5 combines with J gene TRBJ2-5; D possibly corresponds to TRBD2 (6 bases). The TCR was taken from a man in his thirties or forties in good health and CMV-seronegative. The CDR3 spells CASRGGVSETQYF. The DNA for the CDR3 is TGTGCCAGCAGGGGCGGGGTTAGCGAGACCCAGTACTTC.